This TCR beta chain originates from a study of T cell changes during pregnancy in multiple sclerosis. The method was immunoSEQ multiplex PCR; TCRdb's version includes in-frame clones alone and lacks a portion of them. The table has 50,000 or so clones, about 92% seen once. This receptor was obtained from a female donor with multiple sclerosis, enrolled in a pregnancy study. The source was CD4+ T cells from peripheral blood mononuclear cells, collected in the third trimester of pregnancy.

CDR3 amino acids: CASEERGSRQKLFF. In nucleotides, the CDR3 is TGTGCCAGTGAGGAGAGGGGGAGCCGGCAAAAACTGTTTTTT. The chain joins TRBV19 to TRBJ1-4; TRBD1 is a possible D gene (6 bases). V lost 8 bases and J 9 bases, leaving 19 bases between the germline ends. The CDR3 has 14 amino acids. Germline lookup yields CDR1 LNHDA and CDR2 SQIVND (reference sequence).